This entry features one TCR beta chain sequence. Its antigen is not identified. The PCR employed 60 Vbeta primers together with 13 Jbeta primers. Profiling relied on immunoSEQ multiplex PCR, and the TCRdb table lists in-frame clones only, not all of them. In the table there are 200,000 to 250,000 clones, around 88% of which are singletons. The data were taken from a study of cytomegalovirus exposure and HLA in healthy donors. Study conclusions and caveats: Several top significant clusters appeared, in a later analysis, to be linked to common viral pathogens.

The germline CDR1 and CDR2 sequences are SGHNT and YYREEE (reference sequence). V shed 4 bases, J shed 6 bases, and the junction held 10 bases outside the gene matches. This CDR3 has 15 residues. Sequencing used PBMCs. The chain uses TRBV5-4 and TRBJ2-1; 7 nucleotides match TRBD2. This TCR derives from a woman between 18 and 30 years old in good health and CMV-seronegative. CDR3: CASSVSWGGSNEQFF. CDR3 coding DNA: TGTGCCAGCAGCGTCTCTTGGGGAGGGAGCAATGAGCAGTTCTTC.